This TCR beta chain is drawn from a study of PD-L1 blockade in urothelial cancer. Time point defined: pretreatment peripheral blood. This CDR3 is 11 amino acids long. Germline assignment: CDR1 SQVTM and CDR2 ANQGSEA. Trimming shortened V by 7 bases and J by 10 bases, and 16 bases separated the two germline ends. Spiked synthetic TCR analogs estimated absolute template abundance per PCR. Repertoires were generated with immunoSEQ multiplex PCR, while TCRdb's copy carries only in-frame clones and drops some. This table has tens of thousands of clones, approximately 79% appearing once. The material sequenced was PBMCs, taken around atezolizumab (anti-PD-L1) treatment. This chain uses TRBV29-1 with TRBJ1-1; D gene ambiguous. This sequence originates from a man between 65 and 79 years old with urothelial cancer. DNA of the CDR3: TGCAGCGGTGGATTGGGTCGCGGAGCTTTCTTT. This encodes CSGGLGRGAFF.